These T cell receptor beta chains were read from a single sample in a study of blood T cell repertoires in COVID-19. Using immunoSEQ multiplex PCR, the repertoire was profiled, and TCRdb retains in-frame clones only, with some absent. The data contain fewer than 200,000 clones, 85% to 90% of them singletons. The material sequenced was PBMCs or T cells enriched from blood (not recorded which). The receptors were gathered from a woman aged 35 to 49 in a cohort exposed to, infected with or recovered from COVID-19 (not recorded which). Each CDR3 is given with its conserved first and last residue. A D gene is named only where the DNA matches it firmly. Some rows mark clone size as missing; the rest say once, few, many or name a class of expanded clone.

d_call: -; j_call: TRBJ2-3; clone_size: -; v_call: TRBV7-2; cdr3_aa: CASSFGELGTDTQYF; cdr3_nt: TGTGCCAGCAGCTTCGGGGAGTTGGGCACAGATACGCAGTATTTT
d_call: -; j_call: TRBJ2-5; clone_size: -; v_call: TRBV4-2; cdr3_aa: CASSQEGDGETQYF; cdr3_nt: TGTGCCAGCAGCCAAGAGGGAGACGGAGAGACCCAGTACTTC
d_call: TRBD2; j_call: TRBJ2-1; clone_size: -; v_call: TRBV16; cdr3_aa: CASSQFHPGGSYNEQFF; cdr3_nt: TGTGCCAGCAGCCAATTCCATCCGGGGGGAAGTTACAATGAGCAGTTCTTC
d_call: TRBD1; j_call: TRBJ2-2; clone_size: -; v_call: TRBV28; cdr3_aa: CASSFDRETGELFF; cdr3_nt: TGTGCCAGCAGTTTTGACAGGGAAACCGGGGAGCTGTTTTTT
d_call: TRBD1; j_call: TRBJ2-1; clone_size: -; v_call: TRBV28; cdr3_aa: CASSLSRTGIYNEQFF; cdr3_nt: TGTGCCAGCAGTTTATCCCGGACAGGGATCTACAATGAGCAGTTCTTC
d_call: TRBD1; j_call: TRBJ2-3; clone_size: once; v_call: TRBV25-1; cdr3_aa: CASSPQGADTQYF; cdr3_nt: TGTGCCAGCAGTCCGCAGGGGGCGGATACGCAGTATTTT
d_call: -; j_call: TRBJ2-7; clone_size: -; v_call: TRBV7-8; cdr3_aa: CASSLTPGGASYEQYF; cdr3_nt: TGTGCCAGCAGCTTAACCCCTGGGGGGGCCTCCTACGAGCAGTACTTC
d_call: -; j_call: TRBJ2-7; clone_size: -; v_call: TRBV27; cdr3_aa: CASSLRSSRDEQYF; cdr3_nt: TGTGCCAGCAGTTTAAGAAGCAGCCGGGACGAGCAGTACTTC
d_call: -; j_call: TRBJ1-1; clone_size: -; v_call: TRBV19; cdr3_aa: CASSIPQGLGTEAFF; cdr3_nt: TGTGCCAGTAGTATACCCCAGGGGCTGGGCACTGAAGCTTTCTTT
d_call: -; j_call: TRBJ1-1; clone_size: once; v_call: TRBV19; cdr3_aa: CATFRVSNTEAFF; cdr3_nt: TGTGCCACGTTCAGGGTCTCGAACACTGAAGCTTTCTTT
d_call: TRBD2; j_call: TRBJ2-3; clone_size: once; v_call: TRBV29-1; cdr3_aa: CSVLGLAVADTQYF; cdr3_nt: TGCAGCGTTCTTGGACTAGCGGTAGCAGATACGCAGTATTTT
d_call: -; j_call: TRBJ2-1; clone_size: once; v_call: TRBV9; cdr3_aa: CASSVVGVSPNEQFF; cdr3_nt: TGTGCCAGCAGCGTAGTAGGAGTTTCCCCCAATGAGCAGTTCTTC
d_call: -; j_call: TRBJ1-1; clone_size: -; v_call: TRBV5-1; cdr3_aa: CASSLKQGTEAFF; cdr3_nt: TGCGCCAGCAGCTTGAAACAGGGAACTGAAGCTTTCTTT